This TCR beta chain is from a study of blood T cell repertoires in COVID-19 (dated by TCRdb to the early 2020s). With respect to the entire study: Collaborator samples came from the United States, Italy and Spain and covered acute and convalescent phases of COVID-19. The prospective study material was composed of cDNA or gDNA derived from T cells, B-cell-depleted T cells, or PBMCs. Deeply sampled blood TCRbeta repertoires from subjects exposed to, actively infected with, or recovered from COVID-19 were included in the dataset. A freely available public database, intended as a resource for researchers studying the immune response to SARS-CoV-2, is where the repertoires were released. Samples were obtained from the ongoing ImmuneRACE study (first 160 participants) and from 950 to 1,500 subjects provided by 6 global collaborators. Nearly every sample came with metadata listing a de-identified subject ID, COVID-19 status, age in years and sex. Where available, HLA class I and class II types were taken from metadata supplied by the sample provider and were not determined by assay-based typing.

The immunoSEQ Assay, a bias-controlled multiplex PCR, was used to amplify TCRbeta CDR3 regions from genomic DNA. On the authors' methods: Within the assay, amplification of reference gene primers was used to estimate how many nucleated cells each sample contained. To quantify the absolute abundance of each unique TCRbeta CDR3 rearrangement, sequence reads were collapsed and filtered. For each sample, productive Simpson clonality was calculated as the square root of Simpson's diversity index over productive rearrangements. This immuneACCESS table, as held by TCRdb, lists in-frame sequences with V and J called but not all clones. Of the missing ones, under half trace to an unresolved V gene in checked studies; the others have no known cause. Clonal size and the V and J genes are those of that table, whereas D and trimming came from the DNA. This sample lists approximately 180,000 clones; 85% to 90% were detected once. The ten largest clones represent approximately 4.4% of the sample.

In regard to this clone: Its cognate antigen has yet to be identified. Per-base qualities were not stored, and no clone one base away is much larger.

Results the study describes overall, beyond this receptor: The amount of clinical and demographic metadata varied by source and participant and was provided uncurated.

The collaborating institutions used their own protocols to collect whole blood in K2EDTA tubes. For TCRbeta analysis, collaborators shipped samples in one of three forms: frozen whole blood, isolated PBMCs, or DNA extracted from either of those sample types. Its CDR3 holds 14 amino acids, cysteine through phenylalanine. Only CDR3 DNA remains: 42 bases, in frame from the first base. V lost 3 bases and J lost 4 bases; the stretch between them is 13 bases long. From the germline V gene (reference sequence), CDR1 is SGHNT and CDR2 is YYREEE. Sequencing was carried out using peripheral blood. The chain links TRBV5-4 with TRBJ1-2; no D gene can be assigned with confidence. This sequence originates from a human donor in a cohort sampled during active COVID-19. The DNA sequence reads TGTGCCAGCAGCTCACATCACATTCTCTATGGCTACACCTTC. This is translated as CASSSHHILYGYTF.